This entry lists 7 T cell receptor beta chains sequenced from one sample in a study of T cell repertoires in cytomegalovirus infection. TCRdb re-called the reads through MiXCR, storing one row per CDR3 protein. This sample yields about 180,000 distinct CDR3 sequences, of which about 18% are seen a single time; almost 25% belongs to the top ten. The sequenced sample consisted of CD8+ T cells from PBMCs. Every receptor here comes from a human donor in good health (CMV status not recorded). Some clones in this sample may be carry-over from other donors' samples.

CDR3 sequence reads: CASSSSGGGRGSQHF. The CDR3 nucleotides are TGTGCCAGCAGCTCCTCGGGGGGCGGCCGGGGGTCCCAGCATTTT. The genes are TRBV7-2 and TRBJ1-5, with a tentative D call TRBD1 (6 bases). In germline, CDR1 is SGHTA, CDR2 FQGNSA. V dropped 4 bases and J dropped 11 bases, with 21 bases sitting between them. The CDR3 totals 15 residues.

The V and J genes are TRBV29-1 and TRBJ2-7; tentatively, D is TRBD1 (5 bases). Germline loops: CDR1 SQVTM, CDR2 ANQGSEA. The CDR3 covers 12 residues. With 3 bases removed from V and 0 bases from J, the gap between germline ends came to 6 bases. The CDR3 spells CSVEGPSYEQYF. DNA of the CDR3: TGCAGCGTTGAGGGGCCCTCCTACGAGCAGTACTTC.

This clonotype occurred a few times. This rearrangement joins TRBV4-1 to TRBJ2-4; 8 nucleotides agree with TRBD1. CDR3 length: 15 residues. Germline CDR1 and CDR2: MGHRA and YSYEKL. V dropped 4 bases and J dropped 8; count of bases not matched to a gene: 10. Here the CDR3 DNA reads TGCGCCAGCAGCCCCAGGGGGCCTCACGGAGACATTCAGTACTTC. Translated: CASSPRGPHGDIQYF.

The chain uses TRBV6-2 or TRBV6-3 and TRBJ1-1; TRBD1 matches 9 bases. Trimming at V came to 6 bases and at J to 6 bases, leaving 17 bases not matched to a gene. This CDR3 is 17 amino acids long. Germline loops: CDR1 MNHEY, CDR2 SVGEGT. CDR3 DNA sequence: TGTGCCAGCAGCCGGCCGGAAGACAGGGGGGCTGACGCTGAAGCTTTCTTT. Protein sequence: CASSRPEDRGADAEAFF.

The gene calls are TRBV6-2 or TRBV6-3 and TRBJ1-6; tentatively, D is TRBD1 (5 bases). The CDR3 sequence is 14 residues long. V lost 2 bases, J lost 13 bases, and 15 bases lay in between. Germline CDR1 and CDR2: MNHEY and SVGEGT. Written as DNA, the CDR3 is TGTGCCAGCAGTTACGGGACTGTCAGGGACCCCCTCCACTTT. Protein: CASSYGTVRDPLHF.

In this sample, this clonotype turned up a few times. One end of the junction fails to match germline, which may point to a read error. The chain employs TRBV7-7 and TRBJ1-4, with 7 bases matching TRBD1. Germline V gene data show CDR1 as SSHAT and CDR2 as FNYEAQ (reference sequence). The CDR3 length is 15 residues. This CDR3 is CASSPSGQSGEKLFF. CDR3 coding DNA: TGTGCTAGCAGCCCGTCGGGACAGTCGGGTGAAAAACTGTTTTTT.

This chain connects TRBV24-1 to TRBJ1-6; D remains ambiguous. Between the trimmed V and J ends, which lost 5 bases and 3 bases, there was a span of 4 bases. Germline V CDR1 and CDR2: KGHDR, SFDVKD. The CDR3 sequence is 13 residues long. Here the CDR3 DNA reads TGTGCCACCAGTGCCGGCTATAATTCACCCCTCCACTTT. Translated: CATSAGYNSPLHF.